This T cell receptor (beta chain) was sequenced during a study of blood T cell repertoires in COVID-19 (TCRdb year 2020). For context, the study as a whole: Samples from collaborators originated in the United States, Italy and Spain and spanned both the acute and convalescent phases of COVID-19. The repertoires were released in a freely available public database intended as a resource for research on the immune response to SARS-CoV-2. Deeply sampled blood TCRbeta repertoires from subjects exposed to, actively infected with, or recovered from COVID-19 were included in the dataset. The sample metadata nearly always contained a de-identified subject ID, COVID-19 status, age in years and sex. The prospective study material was composed of cDNA or gDNA derived from T cells, B-cell-depleted T cells, or PBMCs. The samples were drawn from two sources: the first 160 participants of the ongoing ImmuneRACE study, and 950 to 1,500 subjects contributed by 6 global collaborators. HLA class I and class II types, where available, came from metadata supplied by the sample provider rather than from assay-based typing.

Sequences LGHDT (CDR1) and YNNKEL (CDR2) are obtained from the germline V gene (reference sequence). V trim: 4 bases; J trim: 2 bases; unmatched bases: 8. The CDR3 covers 16 residues, taking in both the cysteine and the phenylalanine. Just CDR3 DNA is preserved here, 48 bases in frame from base 1. The collaborating institutions used their own protocols to collect whole blood in K2EDTA tubes. Collaborator samples were shipped for TCRbeta analysis as frozen whole blood, isolated PBMCs, or DNA extracted from either sample type. Overall study results and their limits: The quantity of clinical and demographic metadata differed by source and by participant and was supplied without curation.

Comment on this clone: Its antigen is not yet known. No base quality values were provided; no much bigger clone lies one nucleotide off.

The immunoSEQ Assay, a bias-controlled multiplex PCR, was used to amplify TCRbeta CDR3 regions from genomic DNA. Concerning the study's data processing: Within the assay, amplification of reference gene primers was used to estimate how many nucleated cells each sample contained. To quantify the absolute abundance of each unique TCRbeta CDR3 rearrangement, sequence reads were collapsed and filtered. Productive Simpson clonality was computed per sample as the square root of Simpson's diversity index over productive rearrangements. Entries here come from immuneACCESS through TCRdb and include only in-frame sequences with V and J called. Some clones fail to appear in such tables; in the studies checked, an unresolved V gene covers under half of the shortfall, and the cause of the remainder is unknown. The V and J calls and clone size were taken over from that table, and D and trimming were inferred from the DNA. In all, the sample holds roughly 230,000 clones, and around 80% of those were seen once. The top ten clonotypes cover around 30% of the sample.

The sequencing input was peripheral blood. This sequence was found in a man between 40 and 49 years old with acute or convalescent COVID-19. The V gene is TRBV3-1 (or the pseudogene TRBV3-2) and the J gene is TRBJ2-3, and 8 junctional nucleotides match TRBD2. The CDR3 protein: CASSRNSGLDTDTQYF. The sequenced DNA: TGTGCCAGCAGCCGGAACTCGGGACTAGACACAGATACGCAGTATTTT.